This is a list of T cell receptor beta chains from one sample in a study of cytomegalovirus exposure and HLA in healthy donors. Here immunoSEQ multiplex PCR was the method, and the copy in TCRdb shows in-frame clones only, minus some. The data contain about 160,000 clones, 85% of them singletons. The sequenced sample was PBMCs. The receptors shown here come from a boy aged 2 to 9 in good health and CMV-seronegative. Both conserved end residues are part of each CDR3. D genes are given only for firm matches. Size values are once, few and many counts, or a class for expanded clones, and some rows have none.

D gene	clone size	V gene	J gene	CDR3 DNA	CDR3 protein
NA	NA	TRBV4-1	TRBJ2-4	TGCGCCAGTTCAGGGGTGGGCAAAAACATTCAGTACTTC	CASSGVGKNIQYF
NA	NA	TRBV4-1	TRBJ2-7	TGCGCCAGCAGCCTGGGGGCTACCCACTCCTACGAGCAGTACTTC	CASSLGATHSYEQYF
TRBD2	NA	TRBV28	TRBJ2-2	TGTGCCAGCAGTTTAAGCCGTCACGCGGGAGATTACGGCGGGGAGCTGTTTTTT	CASSLSRHAGDYGGELFF
TRBD2	NA	TRBV4-1	TRBJ2-5	TGCGCCAGCAGCCAAGGGATCGCTAGCGGAGAGACCCAGTACTTC	CASSQGIASGETQYF
NA	once	TRBV18	TRBJ2-2	TGTGCCAGCTCACCCTTACAGGGGAACACCGGGGAGCTGTTTTTT	CASSPLQGNTGELFF
NA	few	TRBV4-2	TRBJ1-2	TGTGCCAGCAGCCAAGAGGCCGGGACAACCTCCTATGGCTACACCTTC	CASSQEAGTTSYGYTF
TRBD1	NA	TRBV11-1	TRBJ2-3	TGTGCCAGCAGCTCTGGTAATGGACAGGCTAGCACAGATACGCAGTATTTT	CASSSGNGQASTDTQYF
TRBD1	NA	TRBV11-3	TRBJ2-2	TGTGCCAGCAGCTTACACAGGGGTTCCGGGGAGCTGTTTTTT	CASSLHRGSGELFF
NA	NA	TRBV5-8	TRBJ2-5	TGTGCCAGCAGCTTATATAGACAAGAGACCCAGTACTTC	CASSLYRQETQYF
TRBD2	NA	TRBV7-6	TRBJ2-5	TGTGCCAGCAGCTTAGGGGCGAGCGGGGGACAAGAGACCCAGTACTTC	CASSLGASGGQETQYF
NA	few	TRBV14	TRBJ1-4	TGTGCCAGCAGTCAGACAAGGCCAACTAATGAAAAACTGTTTTTT	CASSQTRPTNEKLFF
TRBD2	NA	TRBV5-6	TRBJ2-5	TGTGCCAGCAGCGAGGGACTAGAGGGGACCCAGTACTTC	CASSEGLEGTQYF
NA	NA	TRBV9	TRBJ2-2	TGTGCCAGCAGCGTAGCCGAACCGGGGACAAGTACGTCGCGCGCGAACACCGGGGAGCTGTTTTTT	CASSVAEPGTSTSRANTGELFF
NA	NA	TRBV21-1	TRBJ2-1	TGTGCCAGCAGCAAAGACTCGCGGGAGGGGAGCTCCTACAATGAGCAGTTCTTC	CASSKDSREGSSYNEQFF
NA	once	TRBV6-5	TRBJ2-2	TGTGCCACACGCCTAGGGGCAGTTAGCACCGGGGAGCTGTTTTTT	CATRLGAVSTGELFF
NA	once	TRBV27	TRBJ1-5	TGTGCCAGCAGTTTAGAGGGAGAGCAGCCCCAGCATTTT	CASSLEGEQPQHF
TRBD2	NA	TRBV18	TRBJ2-7	TGTGCCAGCTCACCCAGCCCAGCGGGAGGGTACGACGAGCAGTACTTC	CASSPSPAGGYDEQYF
TRBD1	few	TRBV5-6	TRBJ1-2	TGTGCCAGCGGATCAGGGCCGGGACAGGCGACCGCTAACTATGGCTACACCTTC	CASGSGPGQATANYGYTF
NA	few	TRBV2	TRBJ1-1	TGTGCCAGAGGGACCGGAGGGGCGGAAGCTTTCTTT	CARGTGGAEAFF
TRBD2	NA	TRBV9	TRBJ2-3	TGTGCCAGCAGCGCGGGACTAGCGGAAGCGGATACGCAGTATTTT	CASSAGLAEADTQYF
NA	NA	TRBV4-1	TRBJ1-4	TGCGCCAGCAGCCAGCTACAGGGAAAACTGTTTTTT	CASSQLQGKLFF
NA	NA	TRBV18	TRBJ1-3	TGTGCCAGCTCACCGGGGGGAAACTCTGGAAACACCATATATTTT	CASSPGGNSGNTIYF
NA	NA	TRBV9	TRBJ2-3	TGTGCCAGCAGCTTCGGGGTCCAGTTTTACGATACGCAGTATTTT	CASSFGVQFYDTQYF
NA	NA	TRBV7-8	TRBJ2-5	TGTGCCAGCAGCTCCGGGGATCAAGAGACCCAGTACTTC	CASSSGDQETQYF
NA	NA	TRBV9	TRBJ1-1	TGTGCCAGCAGCCCGCGGTCCTTGAGAGCTTTCTTT	CASSPRSLRAFF
NA	NA	TRBV10-3	TRBJ1-1	TGTGCCATCAGTCAAGACATGAACACTGAAGCTTTCTTT	CAISQDMNTEAFF
TRBD1	NA	TRBV10-2	TRBJ1-2	TGCGCCAGCAGCAACACAGGGGCTAACTATGGCTACACCTTC	CASSNTGANYGYTF
NA	few	TRBV6-1	TRBJ1-2	TGTGCCAGCACCCCTTTAGGGGGGGCGCACTATGGCTACACCTTC	CASTPLGGAHYGYTF
TRBD1	NA	TRBV5-1	TRBJ1-6	TGCGCCAGCAGCTTCGGACAGGATAATTCACCCCTCCACTTT	CASSFGQDNSPLHF
TRBD1	NA	TRBV18	TRBJ2-3	TGTGCCAGCTCACCCGGACAGGGGATGGATACGCAGTATTTT	CASSPGQGMDTQYF
TRBD1	NA	TRBV5-5	TRBJ1-2	TGTGCCAGCAGCAGGGGACAGGGGGCGGTTGGCTACACCTTC	CASSRGQGAVGYTF
NA	once	TRBV6-1	TRBJ2-2	TGTGCCAGCAGTGCAGGGTGGACCGGGGAGCTGTTTTTT	CASSAGWTGELFF
NA	NA	TRBV7-9	TRBJ1-1	TGTGCCAGCAGCTTTCTCGGCGGGAACACTGAAGCTTTCTTT	CASSFLGGNTEAFF
NA	NA	TRBV28	TRBJ1-2	TGTGCCAGCAGTTTGGGGGGGCTAATAGCTAACTATGGCTACACCTTC	CASSLGGLIANYGYTF
TRBD1	NA	TRBV28	TRBJ2-7	TGTGCCAGCAGGCCGGGGGGACAGGGGTATTACGAGCAGTACTTC	CASRPGGQGYYEQYF
NA	once	TRBV18	TRBJ2-3	TGTGCCAGCTCACGCGCCTCTGATACGCAGTATTTT	CASSRASDTQYF
NA	NA	TRBV11-2	TRBJ1-2	TGTGCCAGCAGCTTAGACCCGGGGGTGCAGGGCTACACCTTC	CASSLDPGVQGYTF
TRBD2	NA	TRBV13	TRBJ2-5	TGTGCCAGCAGCTTGGGCGGGAGGGCCCCTTACCAAGAGACCCAGTACTTC	CASSLGGRAPYQETQYF
NA	NA	TRBV5-8	TRBJ1-1	TGTGCCAGCAGCTTGTGGGGGCGAGGGACTGAAGCTTTCTTT	CASSLWGRGTEAFF
NA	NA	TRBV2	TRBJ1-2	TGTGCCAGCAACTTCGACAGCCCCGGGGGCTACACCTTC	CASNFDSPGGYTF